These 15 T cell receptor beta chains originate from one sample sequenced in a study of shared clonotypes between healthy human individuals. Selected positively for CCR7 and CD45RO-negative, naive CD8 cells excluded terminally differentiated effector memory CD45RA+ cells. Sequencing used immunoSEQ multiplex PCR; TCRdb keeps in-frame clones, though not all of them. The table has about 2.1 million clones, more than 85% seen once. Sequenced material: naive CD8+ T cells from PBMCs. These receptors were collected from a man aged 18 to 29 in good health. Some clones in this sample may be carry-over from other donors' samples.

The gene calls are TRBV6-6 and TRBJ2-1; D perhaps matches TRBD2 (6 bases). CDR3 size: 15 residues. V lost 5 bases and J lost 3, with 14 bases in between. Germline V gene lookup returns CDR1 MNHNY and CDR2 SVGAGI (reference sequence). CDR3 DNA sequence: TGTGCCAGCAGTAACCCGGGACTCAACTACAATGAGCAGTTCTTC. This codes for CASSNPGLNYNEQFF.

V is TRBV15 and J is TRBJ2-2, with a possible D match to TRBD1 (6 bases). Germline V CDR1 and CDR2: LNHNV, YYDKDF (reference sequence). Trimming removed 0 bases at V and 4 bases at J, with 9 bases between. The CDR3 extends over 15 amino acids. For the CDR3, the DNA is TGTGCCACCAGCAGAGATCGGACAGCCACCGGGGAGCTGTTTTTT. This encodes CATSRDRTATGELFF.

J is TRBJ1-3 and V is TRBV2; D is perhaps TRBD1 (6 bases). Deletions cut 6 bases from V and 4 bases from J, with 13 bases between. The CDR3 extends over 14 amino acids. Looked up from germline, CDR1 is SNHLY and CDR2 is FYNNEI. For the CDR3, the DNA is TGTGCCAGCAGGCCCAGGGGAGGCGGAAACACCATATATTTT. Protein sequence: CASRPRGGGNTIYF.

A single count supports this clone. The chain has TRBV14 and TRBJ1-2, with no clear D. Germline V gene data show CDR1 as SGHDN and CDR2 as FVKESK. Trimming left V 0 bases short and J 2 bases short, with 19 bases between. The CDR3 is 18 residues long. The chain's CDR3 is CASSQDRSPEATNYGYTF. The CDR3 region has the DNA TGTGCCAGCAGCCAAGATCGTAGTCCTGAGGCGACCAACTATGGCTACACCTTC.

The CDR3: CSSGGGWYGYTF. DNA for the CDR3: TGTTCGTCGGGAGGGGGCTGGTATGGCTACACCTTC. The rearrangement links TRBV2 to TRBJ1-2; 7 bases match TRBD1. Germline assignment: CDR1 SNHLY and CDR2 FYNNEI. The CDR3 runs to 12 residues. Looking up the rest from reference TRBV2 and TRBJ1-2 gives the full variable domain: EPEVTQTPSHQVTQMGQEVILRCVPISNHLYFYWYRQILGQKVEFLVSFYNNEISEKSEIFDDQFSVERPDGSNFTLKIRSTKLEDSAMYFCSSGGGWYGYTFGSGTRLTVV.

This rearrangement joins TRBV7-3 to TRBJ1-3, with no clear D. Germline V lookup: CDR1 SGHTA, CDR2 FQGTGA. This CDR3 region has 13 residues. V was cut by 5 bases and J by 1 base, with 6 bases left in between. CDR3 loop: CASSPPSGNTIYF. As DNA, the CDR3 is TGTGCCAGCAGCCCGCCTTCTGGAAACACCATATATTTT. The full variable domain, completed using reference TRBV7-3 and TRBJ1-3, is GAGVSQTPSNKVTEKGKYVELRCDPISGHTALYWYRQSLGQGPEFLIYFQGTGAADDSGLPNDRFFAVRPEGSVSTLKIQRTERGDSAVYLCASSPPSGNTIYFGEGSWLTVV.

The rearrangement links TRBV19 to TRBJ2-5; D is possibly TRBD1 (5 bases). V was trimmed by 6 bases and J by 1 base, leaving 15 bases between them. This CDR3 is built from 15 residues. From germline, CDR1 is LNHDA and CDR2 SQIVND (reference sequence). The CDR3 DNA reads TGTGCCAGTAGCCTTCGAGACAGTACCCAAGAGACCCAGTACTTC. Amino acid sequence: CASSLRDSTQETQYF. Together with reference TRBV19 and TRBJ2-5, the CDR3 gives the full variable domain: DGGITQSPKYLFRKEGQNVTLSCEQNLNHDAMYWYRQDPGQGLRLIYYSQIVNDFQKGDIAEGYSVSREKKESFPLTVTSAQKNPTAFYLCASSLRDSTQETQYFGPGTRLLVL.

A remark on this clone: Additional DNA sequences in this sample encode the identical CDR3. The chain links TRBV9 to TRBJ2-1; D remains unclear. V was cut by 0 bases and J by 0 bases, with 10 bases left in between. CDR1 is SGDLS and CDR2 is YYNGEE in the germline V gene. This CDR3 comprises 16 residues. The CDR3 sequence: CASSVDGLSSYNEQFF. The CDR3 DNA sequence: TGTGCCAGCAGCGTAGATGGGTTGAGCTCCTACAATGAGCAGTTCTTC. Supplemented by reference TRBV9 and TRBJ2-1, the full variable domain reads DSGVTQTPKHLITATGQRVTLRCSPRSGDLSVYWYQQSLDQGLQFLIQYYNGEERAKGNILERFSAQQFPDLHSELNLSSLELGDSALYFCASSVDGLSSYNEQFFGPGTRLTVL.

The chain links TRBV2 to TRBJ1-3; no definite D call. Germline values: CDR1 SNHLY, CDR2 FYNNEI. V lost 9 bases to trimming and J lost 3 bases, with 6 bases between them. The CDR3 consists of 11 residues. In DNA, the CDR3 is TGTGCCAGTTACTTTGGAAACACCATATATTTT. Amino acid sequence: CASYFGNTIYF.

The chain joins TRBV9 to TRBJ2-7, with a tentative D call TRBD1 (5 bases). V lost 0 bases and J lost 2, with 15 bases in between. CDR3 length: 16 amino acids. Germline lookup yields CDR1 SGDLS and CDR2 YYNGEE. The CDR3 sequence: CASSVGGRENPYEQYF. CDR3 in DNA: TGTGCCAGCAGCGTAGGGGGCAGGGAAAATCCCTACGAGCAGTACTTC.

The CDR3 nucleotides read TGTGCCAGCAGTTTATACCCGGATAGCAATCAGCCCCAGCATTTT. Amino acid sequence: CASSLYPDSNQPQHF. The chain links TRBV28 to TRBJ1-5; D remains unclear. CDR1 MDHEN and CDR2 SYDVKM come from the germline V gene. Trimming left V 1 base short and J 0 bases short, with 7 bases between. This CDR3 contains 15 residues.

J is TRBJ1-1 and V is TRBV2; D is undetermined. This CDR3 is 13 amino acids long. The V gene's germline CDR1 is SNHLY and CDR2 FYNNEI. Deletions cut 6 bases from V and 6 bases from J, with 14 bases between. In DNA, the CDR3 is TGTGCCAGCAGGGGGTTCAGCCAGGCTGAAGCTTTCTTT. Its translation: CASRGFSQAEAFF.

The chain is built from TRBV2 and TRBJ1-5; D is possibly TRBD1 (5 bases). Germline CDR1 SNHLY, CDR2 FYNNEI. With 3 bases removed from V and 2 bases from J, the gap between germline ends came to 11 bases. CDR3 length: 15 residues. This CDR3 reads CASSDWGNGNQPQHF. For the CDR3, the DNA is TGTGCCAGCAGTGATTGGGGGAATGGCAATCAGCCCCAGCATTTT.

The chain recombines TRBV9 with TRBJ2-7, with D possibly matching TRBD2 (6 bases). V dropped 4 bases and J dropped 5 bases, with 13 bases sitting between them. The CDR3 is 13 residues long. In germline, CDR1 is SGDLS, CDR2 YYNGEE. The CDR3 loop is CASSHSGRDEQYF. As DNA, the CDR3 is TGTGCCAGCAGCCATAGCGGTCGTGACGAGCAGTACTTC.

The chain carries TRBV18 and TRBJ2-7, with TRBD1 as a possible D gene (6 bases). CDR3 length: 13 residues. Deletions cut 5 bases from V and 5 bases from J, with 13 bases between. The germline V gene encodes CDR1 KGHSH and CDR2 LQKENI. CDR3 amino acids: CASSDHRENEQYF. The CDR3 region has the DNA TGTGCCAGCTCAGACCACAGGGAGAACGAGCAGTACTTC.